These 24 T cell receptor beta chains were all obtained from the same sample, sequenced in a study of Graves' ophthalmopathy and Graves' hyperthyroidism. Amplified material comprised TCR beta CDR3 regions derived from RNA transcripts. HTBI-primed RT-PCR formed the first round, and a multiplex PCR formed the second. A single record per CDR3 protein comes from TCRdb applying MiXCR to the multiplex PCR reads. The sample holds about 23,000 distinct CDR3 sequences, around 50% seen once. The sample taken for sequencing was peripheral blood. These receptors all come from an adult woman with stable Graves' hyperthyroidism.

With regard to this clonotype: It may be a read error: a sequence one base away is much more abundant. The chain has TRBV11-1 and TRBJ2-3; D is ambiguous. This CDR3 is 12 amino acids long. From germline, CDR1 is SGHAT and CDR2 FQDESV (reference sequence). V lost 6 bases, J lost 10 bases, and 14 bases lay in between. The chain's CDR3 is CASSLPADAQYF. The CDR3 DNA reads TGTGCCAGCAGTTTACCCGCCGATGCGCAGTATTTT. Looking up the rest from reference TRBV11-1 and TRBJ2-3 gives the full variable domain: EAEVAQSPRYKITEKSQAVAFWCDPISGHATLYWYRQILGQGPELLVQFQDESVVDDSQLPKDRFSAERLKGVDSTLKIQPAELGDSAMYLCASSLPADAQYFGPGTRLTVL.

This clonotype showed up many times. CDR3 residues: CASSEGGFTQDTQYF. For the CDR3, the DNA is TGTGCCAGCAGTGAGGGGGGGTTCACACAAGATACGCAGTATTTT. The rearrangement joins TRBV27 to TRBJ2-3, with a tentative D call TRBD2 (7 bases). V was trimmed by 5 bases and J by 5 bases, leaving 17 bases between them. CDR3 length: 15 amino acids. CDR1 and CDR2 (germline): MNHEY, SMNVEV (reference sequence).

This clonotype turned up a few times. CDR3 DNA sequence: TGTGCCAGCAGCTTTTCCACGGGGAACGAGCAGTACTTC. Its translation: CASSFSTGNEQYF. This chain joins TRBV5-4 and TRBJ2-7; D might be TRBD2 (5 bases). The V and J ends lost 2 bases and 5 bases respectively, with 11 bases between them. Germline CDR1 reads SGHNT; CDR2 reads YYREEE (reference sequence). This CDR3 is 13 amino acids long.

At least ten counts were recorded for this clonotype. This clone may be a read error of a much larger clone one base away. The chain is built from TRBV5-1 and TRBJ2-1; 7 bases line up with TRBD2. In germline, CDR1 is SGHRS, CDR2 YFSETQ. CDR3 size: 14 residues. CDR3 loop: CASSPGTNYNERFF. CDR3 sequence (DNA): TGCGCCAGCAGCCCCGGGACTAACTACAATGAGCGGTTCTTC. Complete variable domain (other parts from reference TRBV5-1 and TRBJ2-1): KAGVTQTPRYLIKTRGQQVTLSCSPISGHRSVSWYQQTPGQGLQFLFEYFSETQRNKGNFPGRFSGRQFSNSRSEMNVSTLELGDSALYLCASSPGTNYNERFFGPGTRLTVL.

By frequency in the sample, this clonotype is medium-sized. The V and J genes are TRBV20-1 and TRBJ2-7, with 9 bases identical to TRBD1. Germline CDR1 and CDR2: DFQATT and SNEGSKA (reference sequence). The CDR3 spans 15 residues. The junction had 12 bases not matched to a gene; V was cut back by 2 bases and J by 7 bases. The CDR3 sequence is CSARNAGTGRGEQYF. The CDR3 bases are TGCAGTGCTAGAAACGCCGGGACAGGGAGAGGAGAGCAGTACTTC.

There are many counts of this clonotype. The gene calls are TRBV12-3 or TRBV12-4 and TRBJ2-3, with 14 bases lining up with TRBD2. This CDR3 is 19 amino acids long. J gave up 3 bases and V 1 base, and 9 bases lay outside the gene matches. The CDR3 DNA sequence: TGTGCCAGCAGTTTAGGGGGGACTAGCGGGAGACCCTTAACAGATACGCAGTATTTT. This gives the protein CASSLGGTSGRPLTDTQYF.

This clonotype ranks as medium-sized (0.01 to 0.1%). The V call is TRBV7-6, the J call TRBJ2-1; tentative D call: TRBD2 (5 bases). The CDR3 length is 16 residues. Trimming shortened V by 5 bases and J by 4 bases, and 18 bases separated the two germline ends. Looked up from germline, CDR1 is SGHVS and CDR2 is FNYEAQ. For the CDR3, the DNA is TGTGCCAGCAGCCCCGGAGGAGGAGAGTATTACAATGAGCAGTTCTTC. Residues: CASSPGGGEYYNEQFF.

A remark on this clonotype: The CDR3 carries no conserved terminal phenylalanine or tryptophan, so it likely arises from a read error. The limits of the CDR3 on the DNA are not certain, so only TCRdb's listed CDR3 is given. V gene TRBV10-2 combines with J gene TRBJ2-3; the table's D call of TRBD1 was not tested on the DNA. Germline V gives CDR1 WSHSY, CDR2 SAAADI. The CDR3 extends over 9 residues, inclusive of both ends. The CDR3 sequence: CASSEAGPR.

The rearrangement links TRBV10-3 to TRBJ2-1; a weak D match, TRBD2 (6 bases). Trimming took off 8 bases at V and 9 bases at J, with 11 bases between the two ends. Germline lookup yields CDR1 ENHRY and CDR2 SYGVKD. The CDR3 sequence is 11 residues long. The CDR3 DNA reads as TGTGCCATCGCGCGGGAACGTGAGCAGTTCTTC. Translation gives CAIAREREQFF.

The rearrangement joins TRBV5-4 to TRBJ2-2; D remains ambiguous. Germline V gene lookup returns CDR1 SGHNT and CDR2 YYREEE (reference sequence). This CDR3 spans 11 amino acids. V shed 4 bases and J shed 8 bases, with 6 bases lying between them. The CDR3 loop reads CASSVTGELFF. The CDR3, as DNA: TGTGCCAGCAGCGTCACAGGGGAGCTGTTTTTT.

The CDR3 here is CATSAGATYEQYF. CDR3 sequence (DNA): TGTGCCACCAGTGCAGGGGCGACTTACGAGCAGTACTTC. This chain joins TRBV24-1 and TRBJ2-7; the D gene is possibly TRBD1 (6 bases). Germline V CDR1 and CDR2: KGHDR, SFDVKD. V lost 5 bases to trimming and J lost 4 bases, with 11 bases between them. This CDR3 has 13 residues.

This clonotype was detected only a few times. The genes are TRBV19 and TRBJ2-2, with D uncertain. CDR1 is LNHDA and CDR2 is SQIVND in the germline V gene (reference sequence). V lost 6 bases, J lost 4 bases, and 3 bases lay in between. This CDR3 contains 11 residues. The CDR3 loop is CASSRTGELFF. The CDR3 coding sequence is TGTGCCAGTAGCCGCACCGGGGAGCTGTTTTTT.

This clonotype was seen repeatedly, ten times or more. The chain joins TRBV11-3 to TRBJ2-1, with D unresolved. The germline V and J ends were trimmed by 0 bases and 6 bases, with 18 bases remaining between them. Germline CDR1 is SGHNT and CDR2 is YENEEA. The CDR3 is 17 amino acids. CDR3 in amino acids: CASSLDSHPDGPNEQFF. Here the CDR3 DNA reads TGTGCCAGCAGCTTAGATTCCCACCCGGACGGACCCAATGAGCAGTTCTTC.

This clonotype was counted a single time. The chain has TRBV11-2 and TRBJ2-3; no firm D call. Germline lookup yields CDR1 SGHAT and CDR2 FQNNGV. The germline V and J ends were trimmed by 1 base and 1 base, with 6 bases remaining between them. The CDR3 length is 14 residues. In DNA form, the CDR3 reads TGTGCCAGCAGCTTAGTGACGGGCACAGATACGCAGTATTTT. Residues: CASSLVTGTDTQYF.

Ten or more counts support this clonotype. The chain has TRBV12-3 or TRBV12-4 and TRBJ2-2, with D uncertain. This CDR3 comprises 14 residues. Trimming cost V 4 bases and J 6 bases, with 12 bases left between them. The CDR3 spells CASSSPQVAGELFF. The DNA for the CDR3 is TGTGCCAGCAGTTCACCGCAGGTTGCCGGGGAGCTGTTTTTT.

In its sample, this clonotype ranks as medium-sized. V gene TRBV19 combines with J gene TRBJ2-1, with 7 positions matching TRBD2. The CDR3 is 13 amino acids. Germline V gene lookup returns CDR1 LNHDA and CDR2 SQIVND (reference sequence). J lost 2 bases, V lost 8 bases, and 3 bases had no gene match. CDR3 sequence (DNA): TGTGCCAGTGCGAGCGGGGCCTACAATGAGCAGTTCTTC. Amino acid sequence: CASASGAYNEQFF.

This clonotype came up once. V usage is TRBV20-1 and J usage is TRBJ2-1; no clear D. Germline CDR1 is DFQATT and CDR2 is SNEGSKA (reference sequence). The V end lost 3 bases, the J end lost 9 bases, and 9 bases lay between the germline ends. The CDR3 spans 11 residues. CDR3: CSASDQLEQFF. The CDR3 bases are TGCAGTGCTAGCGATCAACTTGAGCAGTTCTTC.

Ten or more counts support this clonotype. The CDR3 DNA follows: TGTGCCACCGGGACAGGGTCGGGTGGCTACACCTTC. Amino acids: CATGTGSGGYTF. The genes are TRBV6-6 and TRBJ1-2; 9 nucleotides align to TRBD1. The germline gives CDR1 MNHNY, CDR2 SVGAGI (reference sequence). V trimming: 10 bases; J trimming: 7 bases; junction bases outside the gene matches: 7. This CDR3 has 12 residues.

This clonotype has a count of ten or more. The genes are TRBV6-1 and TRBJ1-2; 8 nucleotides align to TRBD1. The CDR3 totals 13 residues. V lost 3 bases to trimming and J lost 7 bases; unmatched junction nucleotides: 4. From germline, CDR1 is MNHNS and CDR2 SASEGT. CDR3 region: CASSEQGALGYTF. In DNA form, the CDR3 reads TGTGCCAGCAGTGAGCAGGGGGCGCTTGGCTACACCTTC.

This clonotype occurred many times. The chain recombines TRBV12-3 or TRBV12-4 with TRBJ2-1; TRBD2 matches at 10 bases. The CDR3 length is 18 residues. V shed 7 bases and J 1 base; nucleotides not matched to a gene: 13. CDR3 nucleotide sequence: TGTGCCAGCACCCCGTTCGCTAGCGGGAGTGGGTCCTACAATGAGCAGTTCTTC. As protein: CASTPFASGSGSYNEQFF.

In nucleotides, the CDR3 is TGCAGTGCTAGAGGGACTGATTACAATGAGCAGTTCTTC. It yields the protein CSARGTDYNEQFF. V is TRBV20-1 and J is TRBJ2-1; tentatively, D is TRBD2 (5 bases). From germline, CDR1 is DFQATT and CDR2 SNEGSKA (reference sequence). The CDR3 runs 13 residues. Trimming shortened V by 1 base and J by 4 bases, and 8 bases separated the two germline ends.

This clonotype was observed many times. The chain combines TRBV3-1 with TRBJ1-2; the D is unclear. Germline loops: CDR1 LGHDT, CDR2 YNNKEL (reference sequence). The V and J ends lost 0 bases and 3 bases respectively, with 14 bases between them. The CDR3 is 16 amino acids. CDR3 protein: CASSQDRAARYYGYTF. In DNA, the CDR3 is TGTGCCAGCAGCCAAGACCGGGCCGCCCGGTACTATGGCTACACCTTC.

This chain uses TRBV20-1 with TRBJ2-1, with TRBD2 as a possible D gene (7 bases). This CDR3 has 15 amino acids. Trimming stripped 6 bases from V and 6 bases from J, with 21 bases between. Germline V CDR1 and CDR2: DFQATT, SNEGSKA (reference sequence). The CDR3 region is CSALGGAAESNEQFF. CDR3 bases: TGCAGTGCGCTGGGGGGGGCAGCGGAGTCCAATGAGCAGTTCTTC.

By share of the sample, this clonotype is medium-sized. This CDR3 is CASSLTGQKETQYF. CDR3 coding DNA: TGTGCCAGCAGCTTAACGGGACAGAAAGAGACCCAGTACTTC. The V gene is TRBV7-3, the J gene TRBJ2-5; TRBD1 matches 7 bases. The ends lost 0 bases at V and 3 bases at J; junction bases unmatched: 1. CDR3 size: 14 residues. CDR1 and CDR2 from the germline V gene are SGHTA and FQGTGA.